The clone carrying this T cell receptor (beta chain) was observed once. Its matching antigen is unknown. This CDR3 has 13 amino acids. V was pared by 5 bases and J by 0 bases, with 11 bases between. Germline loops: CDR1 SQVTM, CDR2 ANQGSEA. In TCRdb, the 5' RACE reads were re-called with MiXCR into one record per CDR3 protein. Among around 1.7 million distinct CDR3 sequences, roughly 35% were seen once, and the ten largest hold approximately 0.29%. This specimen comes from a study of identical twins. Points from the study as a whole: Fewer insertions were carried by abundant cord blood beta clonotypes, but none was seen in memory repertoires. The same donors were not followed; conclusions instead depended on cross-sectional statistical analysis.

The sequencing input was cord blood. The clonotype originates from a newborn girl in good health. The genes are TRBV29-1 and TRBJ2-7; D not resolved. CDR3 nucleotide sequence: TGCAGCGTTACGGGTCGATCCTCCTACGAGCAGTACTTC. Translation: CSVTGRSSYEQYF.